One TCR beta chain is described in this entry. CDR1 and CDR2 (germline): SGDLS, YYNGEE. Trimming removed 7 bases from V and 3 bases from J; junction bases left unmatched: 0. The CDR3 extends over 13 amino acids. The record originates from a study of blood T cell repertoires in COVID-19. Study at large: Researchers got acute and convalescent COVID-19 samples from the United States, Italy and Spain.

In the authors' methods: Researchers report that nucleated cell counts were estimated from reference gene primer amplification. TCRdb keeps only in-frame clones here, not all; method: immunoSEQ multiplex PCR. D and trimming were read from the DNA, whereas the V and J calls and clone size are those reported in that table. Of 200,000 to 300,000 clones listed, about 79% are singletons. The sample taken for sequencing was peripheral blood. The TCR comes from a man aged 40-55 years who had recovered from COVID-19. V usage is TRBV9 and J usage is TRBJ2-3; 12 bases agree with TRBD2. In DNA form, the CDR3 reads TGTGCCAGCGGGACTAGCGGGACAGATACGCAGTATTTT. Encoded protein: CASGTSGTDTQYF.